These 8 T cell receptor beta chains came from one sample sequenced in a study of CD8 T cells in ankylosing spondylitis. Each CDR3 protein gets one entry after TCRdb re-called the 5' RACE reads with MiXCR. The sample holds roughly 150,000 distinct CDR3 sequences, 30% to 35% seen once. Sequenced sample: synovial fluid, either unsorted or a sorted T cell fraction (not recorded which). These receptors all come from a male donor with ankylosing spondylitis.

This sequence joins TRBV29-1 and TRBJ1-1, with D possibly TRBD1 on 6 matching bases. This CDR3 region has 12 residues. Germline assignment: CDR1 SQVTM and CDR2 ANQGSEA. V gave up 6 bases and J gave up 2 bases, with 10 bases separating them. The CDR3 spells CSVTRGNTEAFF. The CDR3 DNA sequence: TGCAGCGTGACCAGGGGAAACACTGAAGCTTTCTTT.

This clonotype occurred many times. The chain employs TRBV4-3 and TRBJ2-1; 7 bases map to TRBD2. CDR3 size: 13 residues. Germline CDR1 and CDR2: LGHNA and YSLEER. After removal of 3 bases from V and 8 bases from J, the junction contained 4 bases not matched to a gene. CDR3: CASSQAREDEQFF. CDR3 nucleotides: TGCGCCAGCAGCCAGGCACGGGAGGATGAGCAGTTCTTC.

The chain has TRBV20-1 and TRBJ2-5; 10 positions agree with TRBD2. Trimming at V came to 8 bases and at J to 7 bases, leaving 10 bases not matched to a gene. Germline V gene data show CDR1 as DFQATT and CDR2 as SNEGSKA (reference sequence). The CDR3 has 13 amino acids. In DNA form, the CDR3 reads TGCAGTTCCGGGACTAGCGTGAGGGGGACCCAGTACTTC. Amino acid sequence: CSSGTSVRGTQYF.

The gene calls are TRBV5-6 and TRBJ2-7, with D possibly matching TRBD2 (5 bases). The V gene's germline CDR1 is SGHDT and CDR2 YYEEEE. CDR3 size: 14 residues. V was clipped by 2 bases and J by 4 bases, with 13 bases between them. In DNA, the CDR3 is TGTGCCAGCAGCTTCGGGAAAACCCCTTACGAGCAGTACTTC. Its translation is CASSFGKTPYEQYF.

This clonotype was seen at least ten times. The chain uses TRBV20-1 and TRBJ2-3; the D gene is possibly TRBD1 (5 bases). Trimming stripped 5 bases from V and 0 bases from J, with 9 bases between. Looked up from germline, CDR1 is DFQATT and CDR2 is SNEGSKA (reference sequence). The CDR3 length is 13 residues. The CDR3 nucleotides are TGCAGTGCTGAGGACATAAGCACAGATACGCAGTATTTT. It codes for CSAEDISTDTQYF.

V is TRBV5-6 and J is TRBJ1-6; 8 bases line up with TRBD1. With 3 bases clipped from V and 9 bases from J, the junction kept 5 bases outside the gene matches. CDR1 is SGHDT, CDR2 YYEEEE, per germline. The CDR3 covers 14 residues. The CDR3 reads CASSYNRGSSPLHF. The DNA of the CDR3 is TGTGCCAGCAGCTACAACAGGGGGAGTTCACCCCTCCACTTT.

V usage is TRBV7-8 and J usage is TRBJ2-7; 8 bases line up with TRBD1. The CDR3 spans 12 residues. V dropped 3 bases and J dropped 6; count of bases not matched to a gene: 1. The germline CDR1 and CDR2 sequences are SGHVS and FQNEAQ. CDR3 loop: CASSFTGGEQYF. In DNA, the CDR3 is TGTGCCAGCAGCTTTACAGGGGGCGAGCAGTACTTC.

This clonotype has at least ten counts. The V call is TRBV3-1, the J call TRBJ1-1; no firm D call. CDR3 length equals 18 residues. V gave up 3 bases and J gave up 4 bases, with 24 bases separating them. Germline CDR1 is LGHDT and CDR2 is YNNKEL (reference sequence). The CDR3 coding sequence is TGTGCCAGCAGCCAGAAGACCCCCCGAACGGTTTGGGTCACTGAAGCTTTCTTT. It is translated as CASSQKTPRTVWVTEAFF.